This T cell receptor (beta chain) appears in the sequencing data of a study of tumor-infiltrating lymphocytes in oesophageal squamous cell carcinoma. TCRdb re-analysed the PCR reads in MiXCR, keeping a single row per CDR3 protein. The data contain 15,000 to 19,000 distinct CDR3 sequences, approximately 49% of them seen just once; the ten biggest clones take up approximately 35%. The sample was esophageal tumor tissue. The source of this sequence is a female donor with esophageal squamous cell carcinoma.

CDR3 coding DNA: TGTGCCAGCAGCCCTAGGGGGGGGGCTGGGGCCAACGTCCTGACTTTC. Translated, it gives CASSPRGGAGANVLTF. This rearrangement joins TRBV7-6 to TRBJ2-6; TRBD2 is a possible D gene (7 bases). The germline V gene encodes CDR1 SGHVS and CDR2 FNYEAQ. This CDR3 comprises 16 residues. Trimming removed 5 bases at V and 2 bases at J, with 13 bases between.